These 11 T cell receptor beta chains came from one sample sequenced in a study of blood T cell repertoires in COVID-19. The method was immunoSEQ multiplex PCR; TCRdb's version includes in-frame clones alone and lacks a portion of them. The sample shows approximately 11,000 clones, 84% of them seen only once. Material: peripheral blood. The receptor set was obtained from a man aged 50 to 59 with active COVID-19.

The chain combines TRBV19 with TRBJ1-2; possibly TRBD1 for D (6 bases). Germline values: CDR1 LNHDA, CDR2 SQIVND (reference sequence). Trimming shortened V by 10 bases and J by 7 bases, and 13 bases separated the two germline ends. CDR3 length equals 11 residues. The CDR3 reads CATTGYSGYTF. In DNA form, the CDR3 reads TGTGCCACTACAGGGTATTCTGGCTACACCTTC.

The chain uses TRBV6-6 and TRBJ1-5; D gene unclear. V lost 7 bases, J lost 2 bases, and 18 bases lay in between. Germline CDR1 MNHNY, CDR2 SVGAGI (reference sequence). The CDR3 consists of 16 residues. This chain's CDR3 is CASTHRQLRGNQPQHF. The DNA for the CDR3 is TGTGCCAGCACCCATAGACAACTTCGAGGCAATCAGCCCCAGCATTTT.

The chain carries TRBV28 and TRBJ2-2; D is possibly TRBD1 (5 bases). The length of the CDR3 is 15 residues. CDR1 MDHEN and CDR2 SYDVKM come from the germline V gene. V shed 5 bases and J shed 1 base, with 11 bases lying between them. CDR3 bases: TGTGCCAGCAGTCCCTGGGGCGGGAACACCGGGGAGCTGTTTTTT. It encodes CASSPWGGNTGELFF.

This clone was seen a handful of times. The chain joins TRBV28 to TRBJ2-7; tentative D call: TRBD1 (6 bases). Looked up from germline, CDR1 is MDHEN and CDR2 is SYDVKM. CDR3 length: 14 residues. V lost 5 bases, J lost 2 bases, and 13 bases lay in between. The CDR3 reads CASSPGTSPYEQYF. As DNA, the CDR3 is TGTGCCAGCAGTCCCGGGACAAGTCCCTACGAGCAGTACTTC.

The chain couples TRBV15 to TRBJ2-1, with D possibly being TRBD2 (5 bases). CDR3 length: 16 amino acids. Deletions cut 0 bases from V and 5 bases from J, with 14 bases between. Germline CDR1 LNHNV, CDR2 YYDKDF (reference sequence). Written as DNA, the CDR3 is TGTGCCACCAGCAGAGATGGGGTAGCGAGGAACAATGAGCAGTTCTTC. This sequence encodes CATSRDGVARNNEQFF.

This chain links TRBV19 with TRBJ1-1, with 8 bases lining up with TRBD1. V trimming: 7 bases; J trimming: 1 base; junction bases outside the gene matches: 8. This CDR3 is built from 15 residues. Germline V CDR1 and CDR2: LNHDA, SQIVND (reference sequence). The chain's CDR3 is CASTKKGTGNTEAFF. The CDR3 region has the DNA TGTGCCAGTACAAAAAAGGGGACAGGGAACACTGAAGCTTTCTTT.

The gene calls are TRBV4-1 and TRBJ2-7; possible D gene TRBD2, 6 bases. The CDR3 sequence is 15 residues long. V lost 1 base and J 3 bases, leaving 13 bases between the germline ends. Looked up from germline, CDR1 is MGHRA and CDR2 is YSYEKL. This CDR3 reads CASSQGGGRIYEQYF. The CDR3 bases are TGCGCCAGCAGCCAAGGTGGGGGGAGGATCTACGAGCAGTACTTC.

The chain recombines TRBV27 with TRBJ2-7; 12 bases fit TRBD1. Germline V lookup: CDR1 MNHEY, CDR2 SMNVEV (reference sequence). This CDR3 region has 16 residues. The trim removed 6 bases at V and 3 bases at J, leaving 9 bases unmatched. The CDR3 DNA sequence: TGTGCCAGCAGCCCCACCGGGACAGGGGGCAGCTACGAGCAGTACTTC. Amino acid sequence: CASSPTGTGGSYEQYF.

The genes are TRBV27 and TRBJ2-1; TRBD2 agrees at 8 bases. The germline gives CDR1 MNHEY, CDR2 SMNVEV (reference sequence). V was pared by 3 bases and J by 6 bases, with 7 bases of the junction left unmatched. This CDR3 is 15 amino acids long. CDR3 in amino acids: CASSFGTSLINEQFF. CDR3 coding DNA: TGTGCCAGCAGTTTTGGGACTAGTTTGATCAATGAGCAGTTCTTC.

The chain combines TRBV7-8 with TRBJ1-6; tentatively, D is TRBD1 (6 bases). This CDR3 is 15 amino acids long. Germline V gives CDR1 SGHVS, CDR2 FQNEAQ. Trimming removed 5 bases from V and 4 bases from J, with 12 bases in between. CDR3 amino acids: CASSADSVYNSPLHF. In nucleotides, the CDR3 is TGTGCCAGCAGCGCGGACAGCGTTTATAATTCACCCCTCCACTTT.

The genes are TRBV28 and TRBJ1-2, with 9 bases aligning to TRBD1. The J segment lost 8 bases and the V segment lost 2 bases, leaving 12 bases of the junction unmatched. Germline V gene data show CDR1 as MDHEN and CDR2 as SYDVKM. There are 16 residues in the CDR3. The DNA of the CDR3 is TGTGCCAGCAGTTTAGCTATCTCCGGGACAGGGTACGGCTACACCTTC. Its protein is CASSLAISGTGYGYTF.